This T cell receptor (beta chain) was captured in a study of blood T cell repertoires in COVID-19. In the study overall: Some COVID-19 samples were acute and others convalescent; all came from the United States, Italy and Spain. PBMCs, B-cell-depleted T cells, or T cells were the source of the cDNA or gDNA that made up the material.

As processed by the authors: Amplification with reference gene primers provided the estimates of nucleated cell counts. The table came from immunoSEQ multiplex PCR; TCRdb's copy has only in-frame clones and leaves some out. Clonal size and the V and J genes are those of that table, whereas D and trimming came from the DNA. The data hold about 120,000 clones, with about 89% observed a single time. This CDR3 has 15 amino acids. V lost 4 bases to trimming and J lost 5 bases; unmatched junction nucleotides: 8. The V gene's germline CDR1 is MRHNA and CDR2 SNTAGT. This chain joins TRBV6-4 and TRBJ2-5; TRBD1 agrees at 9 bases. The sequence derives from a human donor with acute or convalescent COVID-19. The donor label of this sample is uncertain. The specimen sequenced was peripheral blood. The CDR3 loop is CASSGGTGREETQYF. The CDR3 nucleotides read TGTGCCAGCAGTGGTGGGACAGGGAGGGAGGAGACCCAGTACTTC.